Below, 5 T cell receptor beta chains from the same sample are listed, as sequenced in a study of T cell responses to AZD1222 COVID-19 vaccine. Libraries were prepared by immunoSEQ multiplex PCR; TCRdb keeps only in-frame clonotypes and omits some of them. The sample consists of 150,000 to 200,000 clones, about 89% of them appearing once. The sequenced sample was peripheral blood, obtained 28 days after the second AZD1222 dose. These receptors originate from an adult who received the AZD1222 COVID-19 vaccine.

This clone occurred once. The rearrangement uses TRBV10-3 and TRBJ1-6; no clear D gene. Germline lookup yields CDR1 ENHRY and CDR2 SYGVKD. V lost 7 bases and J lost 9, with 13 bases in between. The CDR3 spans 13 residues. CDR3 sequence: CAITGLFGSPLHF. In DNA, the CDR3 is TGTGCCATCACCGGACTTTTCGGTTCACCCCTCCACTTT.

This chain joins TRBV6-2 or TRBV6-3 and TRBJ2-6; D perhaps matches TRBD2 (5 bases). The germline V gene encodes CDR1 MNHEY and CDR2 SVGEGT. There are 16 residues in the CDR3. V was trimmed by 1 base and J by 6 bases, leaving 13 bases between them. The CDR3 sequence is CASSYLRVRLANVLTF. The CDR3 DNA reads TGTGCCAGCAGTTACTTGAGGGTTCGCCTGGCCAACGTCCTGACTTTC.

The chain couples TRBV3-1 (or the pseudogene TRBV3-2) to TRBJ2-5; D might be TRBD2 (5 bases). CDR1 is LGHDT and CDR2 is YNNKEL in the germline V gene (reference sequence). V lost 4 bases, J lost 5 bases, and 14 bases lay in between. This CDR3 is built from 14 residues. The CDR3 sequence is CASSPHGGEETQYF. The CDR3 nucleotides read TGTGCCAGCAGCCCCCACGGAGGTGAGGAGACCCAGTACTTC.

This clone was seen more than once but under ten times. In nucleotides, the CDR3 is TGTGCCAGCAGCTCCACAGGGATCCCCGGGGAGCTGTTTTTT. It encodes CASSSTGIPGELFF. V is TRBV9 and J is TRBJ2-2; weak D call: TRBD1 (6 bases). The V gene's germline CDR1 is SGDLS and CDR2 YYNGEE. V dropped 4 bases and J dropped 6 bases, with 13 bases sitting between them. The CDR3 loop spans 14 amino acids.

The chain links TRBV28 to TRBJ2-7; 8 nucleotides align to TRBD1. CDR1 is MDHEN and CDR2 is SYDVKM in the germline V gene. The CDR3 loop spans 13 amino acids. V gave up 10 bases and J gave up 5 bases; unmatched junction bases: 10. CDR3 nucleotides: TGTGCCACCTCGGACAGGGTCGTCCACGAGCAGTACTTC. It encodes CATSDRVVHEQYF.